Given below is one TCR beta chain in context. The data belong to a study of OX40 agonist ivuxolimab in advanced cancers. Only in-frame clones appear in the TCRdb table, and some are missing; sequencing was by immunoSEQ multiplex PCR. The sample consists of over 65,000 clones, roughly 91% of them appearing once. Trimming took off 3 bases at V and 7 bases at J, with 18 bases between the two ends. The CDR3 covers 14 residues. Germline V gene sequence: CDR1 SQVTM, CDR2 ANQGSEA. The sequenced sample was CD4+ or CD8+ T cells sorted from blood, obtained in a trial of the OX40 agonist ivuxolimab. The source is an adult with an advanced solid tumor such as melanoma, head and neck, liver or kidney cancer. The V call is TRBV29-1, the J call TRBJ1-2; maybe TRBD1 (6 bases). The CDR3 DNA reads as TGCAGCGTTGAGGGCGTGGGGGGCTCGGGTGGCTACACCTTC. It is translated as CSVEGVGGSGGYTF.